These 13 T cell receptor beta chains were sequenced from one sample in a study of blood T cells in healthy people across ages. Primed by a sample-barcoded 5' primer and a J-beta primer mix, a second PCR proceeded for roughly 7 to 12 cycles. Via MiXCR, TCRdb re-called the 5' RACE reads, giving one row per CDR3 protein. The repertoire has 750,000 to 950,000 distinct CDR3 sequences, around 24% of them found once; the top ten carry 3%. This sample was shared with a second study, whose subject was T cells of mothers and their children.

Sequencing input: blood. These receptors were obtained from a boy between 10 and 17 years old in good health.

The rearrangement joins TRBV12-3 or TRBV12-4 to TRBJ1-5; 10 bases agree with TRBD1. J lost 5 bases, V lost 5 bases, and 9 bases had no gene match. CDR3 length: 16 residues. The CDR3 coding sequence is TGTGCCAGCAGTCCACGGGACAGGGGAGGGGATCAGCCCCAGCATTTT. Translation: CASSPRDRGGDQPQHF.

On this clonotype itself: This likely comes from a read error, as the CDR3 has no conserved phenylalanine or tryptophan at its end. This chain links TRBV12-3 or TRBV12-4 with TRBJ1-4; the match to TRBD1 covers 11 bases. The V and J ends lost 6 bases and 8 bases, in that order; junction bases with no gene match: 11. CDR3 length equals 16 residues. CDR3 in DNA: TGTGCCAGCAGCCCGGGACAGGGGGAAAAGGGGGAAAAACTGTTTGTT. This translates into CASSPGQGEKGEKLFV.

The genes are TRBV14 and TRBJ2-6; D is uncertain. Germline V CDR1 and CDR2: SGHDN, FVKESK. The CDR3 extends over 16 amino acids. The V end lost 4 bases, the J end lost 1 base, and 11 bases lay between the germline ends. In nucleotides, the CDR3 is TGTGCCAGCAGCCTCACTCGTTCTTCTGGGGCCAACGTCCTGACTTTC. Protein product: CASSLTRSSGANVLTF. Full variable domain (missing parts from reference TRBV14 and TRBJ2-6): EAGVTQFPSHSVIEKGQTVTLRCDPISGHDNLYWYRRVMGKEIKFLLHFVKESKQDESGMPNNRFLAERTGGTYSTLKVQPAELEDSGVYFCASSLTRSSGANVLTFGAGSRLTVL.

V usage is TRBV5-1 and J usage is TRBJ1-1, with 7 bases identical to TRBD1. Germline V lookup: CDR1 SGHRS, CDR2 YFSETQ. V gave up 0 bases and J gave up 0 bases; unmatched junction bases: 5. CDR3 size: 16 residues. The CDR3 DNA reads as TGCGCCAGCAGCTTGGCCTCGGGACAGATGAACACTGAAGCTTTCTTT. It translates to CASSLASGQMNTEAFF.

This clonotype was picked up one time. The CDR3 DNA is TGCGCCAGCAGAAGGGATACAACCTCCTACGAGCAGTACTTC. As protein: CASRRDTTSYEQYF. The J gene is TRBJ2-7, the V gene TRBV5-1, with D unresolved. Per germline, CDR1 SGHRS and CDR2 YFSETQ. This CDR3 is 14 amino acids long. V was trimmed by 5 bases and J by 0 bases, leaving 12 bases between them.

This chain joins TRBV20-1 and TRBJ2-1; D call uncertain. V lost 1 base and J 4 bases, leaving 14 bases between the germline ends. CDR1 and CDR2 (germline): DFQATT, SNEGSKA (reference sequence). The CDR3 loop spans 15 amino acids. The CDR3 coding sequence is TGCAGTGCTAGAGGTGCTAGGAGCGAGTACAATGAGCAGTTCTTC. Amino acid sequence: CSARGARSEYNEQFF.

The table lists this clonotype with a few counts. The V call is TRBV5-1, the J call TRBJ2-1; D possibly corresponds to TRBD1 (5 bases). The J call could be wrong; TRBJ2-5 is a better fit for the DNA end. There are 14 residues in the CDR3. Germline V gives CDR1 SGHRS, CDR2 YFSETQ. CDR3 protein: CASSLQDIQETQYF. DNA for the CDR3: TGCGCCAGCAGCTTGCAGGACATACAAGAGACCCAGTACTTC.

This clonotype occurred a few times. The rearrangement joins TRBV24-1 to TRBJ2-3, with a weak D call TRBD1 (6 bases). V was pared by 4 bases and J by 1 base, with 11 bases between. CDR1 KGHDR and CDR2 SFDVKD come from the germline V gene. There are 15 residues in the CDR3. This chain's CDR3 is CATSETGSGTDTQYF. The CDR3 region has the DNA TGTGCCACCAGTGAAACAGGGTCAGGCACAGATACGCAGTATTTT.

The chain links TRBV7-2 to TRBJ2-7; the D gene could be TRBD1 or TRBD2 (6 bases each). Between the trimmed V and J ends, which lost 5 bases and 3 bases, there was a span of 17 bases. The CDR3 has 15 residues. The germline gives CDR1 SGHTA, CDR2 FQGNSA. CDR3 nucleotide sequence: TGTGCCAGCAGCGGGAGTGGGGGGCCCCACTACGAGCAGTACTTC. Amino acid sequence: CASSGSGGPHYEQYF.

This clonotype has more than one count but fewer than ten. The rearrangement uses TRBV2 and TRBJ2-5; unclear D gene. In germline, CDR1 is SNHLY, CDR2 FYNNEI. There are 12 residues in the CDR3. Trimming stripped 8 bases from V and 6 bases from J, with 13 bases between. The CDR3 spells CASGIAGKTQYF. CDR3 bases: TGTGCCAGCGGGATAGCCGGAAAGACCCAGTACTTC.

This chain joins TRBV27 and TRBJ2-2; TRBD1 might be the D (5 bases). Germline CDR1 MNHEY, CDR2 SMNVEV (reference sequence). V lost 1 base, J lost 10 bases, and 13 bases lay in between. The CDR3 consists of 14 residues. CDR3 region: CASSLYRTTQELFF. The CDR3 nucleotides read TGTGCCAGCAGTTTATATCGGACAACCCAGGAGCTGTTTTTT.

This clonotype has only a few counts. The chain uses TRBV29-1 and TRBJ2-1, with TRBD1 identical over 9 bases. The V segment lost 4 bases and the J segment 6 bases; nucleotides outside the gene matches: 7. This CDR3 has 14 amino acids. Germline values: CDR1 SQVTM, CDR2 ANQGSEA. The CDR3: CSVGKTGGTNEQFF. The DNA of the CDR3 is TGCAGCGTTGGGAAGACAGGGGGGACCAATGAGCAGTTCTTC.

This clonotype has more than one count but fewer than ten. The genes are TRBV9 and TRBJ2-3; 10 nucleotides line up with TRBD1. The germline gives CDR1 SGDLS, CDR2 YYNGEE. The junction had 10 bases not matched to a gene; V was cut back by 4 bases and J by 2 bases. The CDR3 runs 17 residues. CDR3 region: CASSTREGTGVTDTQYF. The DNA for the CDR3 is TGTGCCAGCAGCACCCGAGAGGGGACAGGGGTCACAGATACGCAGTATTTT.